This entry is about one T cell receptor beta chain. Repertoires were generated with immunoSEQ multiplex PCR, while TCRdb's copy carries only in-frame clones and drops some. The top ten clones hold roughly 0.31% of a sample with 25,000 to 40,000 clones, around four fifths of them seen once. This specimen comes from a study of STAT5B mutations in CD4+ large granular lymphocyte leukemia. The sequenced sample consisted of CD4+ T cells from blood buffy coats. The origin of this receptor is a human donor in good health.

The CDR3 DNA sequence: TGTGCCTGGAGCGCCCTGGACGTGGGCAATCAGCCCCAGCATTTT. As protein: CAWSALDVGNQPQHF. The chain has TRBV30 and TRBJ1-5; no clear D. V lost 3 bases and J 2 bases, leaving 14 bases between the germline ends. Germline CDR1 GTSNPN, CDR2 SVGIG (reference sequence). The CDR3 consists of 15 residues.